Listed below are T cell receptor beta chains from one sample, sequenced in a study of cytomegalovirus exposure and HLA in healthy donors. TCRdb's copy holds only in-frame clones and misses some; the assay was immunoSEQ multiplex PCR. The sample shows approximately 120,000 clones, roughly 73% of them seen only once. The sequenced sample was PBMCs. The source of these receptors is a man aged 55 to 70 in good health and CMV-seropositive. Both conserved end residues are part of each CDR3.

>TRBV5-6|TRBJ1-2
CASSSLNYGYTF
>TRBV10-3|TRBJ1-2
CAIRGQVFTNYGYTF
>TRBV7-6|TRBJ2-7
CASSAGTSDSYEQYF
>TRBV7-8|TRBJ2-3
CASSPRLAGGYTQYF
>TRBV5-1|TRBJ1-3
CASSQRQGGNTIYF
>TRBV28|TRBJ1-3
CASRIRSDRGNTIYF
>TRBV5-6|TRBJ2-1
CASSSGYAYNEQFF
>TRBV6-5|TRBJ1-1
CASSYGGWQAEAFF
>TRBV19|TRBJ1-3
CASSWTNSGNTIYF
>TRBV6-5|TRBJ2-5
CASSSTDRGGETQYF
>TRBV4-1|TRBJ2-3
CASSQDFGGQEDTQYF
>TRBV7-3|TRBJ2-3
CASSGGRTDTDTQYF
>TRBV19|TRBJ2-5
CASRESTGRETQYF
>TRBV6-5|TRBJ2-3
CASARTSGSTDTQYF
>TRBV7-2|TRBJ2-3
CASSGHRGLGTDTQYF
>TRBV10-3|TRBJ2-3
CAISERGTDTQYF
>TRBV6-5|TRBJ2-7
CASRRGGEQYF
>TRBV27|TRBJ2-5
CASSALAGGETQYF
>TRBV30|TRBJ1-4
CAWSRQTNEKLFF
>TRBV12-5|TRBJ2-7
CASGLGLRGGSSYEQYF
>TRBV25-1|TRBJ2-7
CASSALAAYEQYF
>TRBV28|TRBJ1-4
CATLEIQGADEKLFF
>TRBV15|TRBJ2-7
CATSRDISYEQYF
>TRBV19|TRBJ2-3
CASSSIGGTAKRTQYF
>TRBV27|TRBJ2-6
CASSRPSSGANVLTF
>TRBV15|TRBJ2-5
CATTSRGGRTETQYF
>TRBV6-5|TRBJ2-3
CASNDGGGTDTQYF
>TRBV27|TRBJ2-7
CASSNRSPPLSYEQYF
>TRBV5-4|TRBJ2-3
CAGRLTRRADTQYF
>TRBV5-1|TRBJ1-2
CASSLGILRLNYGYTF
>TRBV6-5|TRBJ1-4
CASRRHVNEKLFF
>TRBV6-1|TRBJ1-3
CASSGGQFGNTIYF
>TRBV30|TRBJ2-1
CAWRVDWYEQFF
>TRBV18|TRBJ1-1
CASSPPIPGVNTEAFF
>TRBV29-1|TRBJ2-7
CSVLTTSSYEQYF
>TRBV4-1|TRBJ1-2
CASSHTGTPTYGYTF
>TRBV7-2|TRBJ2-3
CASSQQRGAGTDTQYF
>TRBV10-2|TRBJ1-2
CASSEWTGVNGYTF
>TRBV9|TRBJ2-3
CASSDFGSTDTQYF
>TRBV5-8|TRBJ2-3
CASSLVVGADTQYF
>TRBV19|TRBJ2-1
CASRHGTRVYNEQFF
>TRBV30|TRBJ2-1
CAWRAGYWDLNEQFF
>TRBV28|TRBJ1-2
CASSLLETYGYTF
>TRBV9|TRBJ1-6
CASTRGHGGSPLHF
>TRBV27|TRBJ1-6
CASSWGQTNSPLHF
>TRBV5-1|TRBJ1-4
CASSSGYRGSNEKLFF
>TRBV25-1|TRBJ2-7
CASSTSTGGYEQYF